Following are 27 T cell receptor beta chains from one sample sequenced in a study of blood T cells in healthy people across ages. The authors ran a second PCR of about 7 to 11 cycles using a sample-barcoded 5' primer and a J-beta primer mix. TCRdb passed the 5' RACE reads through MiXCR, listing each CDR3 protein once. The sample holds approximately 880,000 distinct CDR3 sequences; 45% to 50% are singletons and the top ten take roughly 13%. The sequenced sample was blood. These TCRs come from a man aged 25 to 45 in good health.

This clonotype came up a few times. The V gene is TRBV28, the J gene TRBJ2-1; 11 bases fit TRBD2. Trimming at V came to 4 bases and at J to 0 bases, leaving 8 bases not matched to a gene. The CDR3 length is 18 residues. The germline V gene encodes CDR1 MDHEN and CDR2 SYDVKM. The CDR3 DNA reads TGTGCCAGCAGTTCCCCTAGCGGGGGGACAAGCTCCTACAATGAGCAGTTCTTC. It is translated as CASSSPSGGTSSYNEQFF.

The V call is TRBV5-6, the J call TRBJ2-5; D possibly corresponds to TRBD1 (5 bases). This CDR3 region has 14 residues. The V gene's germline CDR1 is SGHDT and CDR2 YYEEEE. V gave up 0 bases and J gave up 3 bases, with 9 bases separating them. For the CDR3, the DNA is TGTGCCAGCAGCTTGGGAGCAGGGAAAGAGACCCAGTACTTC. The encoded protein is CASSLGAGKETQYF.

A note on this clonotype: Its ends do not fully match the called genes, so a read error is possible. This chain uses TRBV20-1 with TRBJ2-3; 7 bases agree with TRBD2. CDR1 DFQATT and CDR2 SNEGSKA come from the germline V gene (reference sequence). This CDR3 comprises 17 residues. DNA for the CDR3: TGCAGTCCTAGACGTCCGAGCGGGGACCATCTCACAGATACGCAGTATTTT. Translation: CSPRRPSGDHLTDTQYF.

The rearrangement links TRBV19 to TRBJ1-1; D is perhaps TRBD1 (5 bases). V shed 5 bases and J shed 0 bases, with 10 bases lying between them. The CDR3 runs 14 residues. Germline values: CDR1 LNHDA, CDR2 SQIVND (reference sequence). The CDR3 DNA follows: TGTGCCAGTAGTGCAGGGTTTTTGAACACTGAAGCTTTCTTT. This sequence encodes CASSAGFLNTEAFF.

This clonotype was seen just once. CDR3 in amino acids: CASSWGDSPNYGYTF. The CDR3 DNA follows: TGTGCCAGCAGCTGGGGAGACAGCCCCAACTATGGCTACACCTTC. The chain recombines TRBV11-3 with TRBJ1-2; a possible D gene is TRBD1 (5 bases). The germline V gene has CDR1 SGHNT and CDR2 YENEEA. Trimming removed 4 bases at V and 2 bases at J, with 14 bases between. The CDR3 contains 15 residues.

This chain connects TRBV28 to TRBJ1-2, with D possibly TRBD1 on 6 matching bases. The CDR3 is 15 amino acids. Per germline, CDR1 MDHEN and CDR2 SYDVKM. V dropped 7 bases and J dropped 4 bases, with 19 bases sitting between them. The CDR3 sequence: CASTLRGGHSYGYTF. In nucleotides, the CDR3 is TGTGCCAGCACCCTAAGGGGGGGGCACAGCTATGGCTACACCTTC.

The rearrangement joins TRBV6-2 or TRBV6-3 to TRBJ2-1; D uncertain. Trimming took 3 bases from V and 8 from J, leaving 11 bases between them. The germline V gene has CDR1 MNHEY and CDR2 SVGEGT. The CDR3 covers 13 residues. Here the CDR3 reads CASSYFKLYEQFF. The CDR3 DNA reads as TGTGCCAGCAGTTATTTCAAACTCTATGAGCAGTTCTTC.

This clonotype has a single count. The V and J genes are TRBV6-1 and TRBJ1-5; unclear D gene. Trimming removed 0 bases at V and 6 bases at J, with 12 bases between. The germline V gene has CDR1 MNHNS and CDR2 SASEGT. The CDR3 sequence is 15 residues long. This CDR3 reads CASSEAQGLGQPQHF. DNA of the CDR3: TGTGCCAGCAGTGAAGCTCAAGGGCTTGGTCAGCCCCAGCATTTT.

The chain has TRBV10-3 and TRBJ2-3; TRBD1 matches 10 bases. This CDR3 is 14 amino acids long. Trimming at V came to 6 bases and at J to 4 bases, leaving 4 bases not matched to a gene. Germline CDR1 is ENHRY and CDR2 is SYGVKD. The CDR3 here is CAIRRQGASDTQYF. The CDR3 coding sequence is TGTGCCATCAGGCGACAGGGGGCATCAGATACGCAGTATTTT.

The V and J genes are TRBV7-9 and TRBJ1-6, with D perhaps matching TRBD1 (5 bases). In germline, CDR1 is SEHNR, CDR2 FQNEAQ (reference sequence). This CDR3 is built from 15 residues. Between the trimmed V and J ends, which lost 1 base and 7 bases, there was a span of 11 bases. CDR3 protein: CASSLDLGDNSPLHF. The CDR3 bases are TGTGCCAGCAGCTTAGACCTAGGGGACAATTCACCCCTCCACTTT.

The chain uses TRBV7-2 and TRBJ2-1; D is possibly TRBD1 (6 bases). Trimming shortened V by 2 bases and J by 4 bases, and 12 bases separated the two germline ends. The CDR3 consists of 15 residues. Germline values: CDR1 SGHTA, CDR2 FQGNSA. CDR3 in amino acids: CASSLTGTRYNEQFF. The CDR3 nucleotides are TGTGCCAGCAGCTTAACCGGGACACGTTACAATGAGCAGTTCTTC.

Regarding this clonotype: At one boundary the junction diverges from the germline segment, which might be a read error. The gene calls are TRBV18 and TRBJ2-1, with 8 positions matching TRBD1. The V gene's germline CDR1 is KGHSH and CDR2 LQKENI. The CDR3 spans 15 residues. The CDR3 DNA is TGTACCAGCTCACCAGCGACAGGGGACTACAATGAGCAGTTCTTC. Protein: CTSSPATGDYNEQFF.

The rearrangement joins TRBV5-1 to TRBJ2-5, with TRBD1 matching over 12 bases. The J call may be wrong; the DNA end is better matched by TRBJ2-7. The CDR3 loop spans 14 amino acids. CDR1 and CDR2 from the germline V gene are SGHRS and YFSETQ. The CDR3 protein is CASRQGQGAYEQYF. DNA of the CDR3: TGCGCCAGCAGACAGGGACAGGGGGCGTACGAGCAGTACTTC.

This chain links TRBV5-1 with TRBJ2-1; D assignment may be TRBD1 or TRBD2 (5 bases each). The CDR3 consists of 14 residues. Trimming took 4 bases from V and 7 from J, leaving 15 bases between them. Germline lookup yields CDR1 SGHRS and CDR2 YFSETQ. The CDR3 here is CASSVYGGGNEQFF. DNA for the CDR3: TGCGCCAGCAGCGTGTATGGGGGTGGAAATGAGCAGTTCTTC. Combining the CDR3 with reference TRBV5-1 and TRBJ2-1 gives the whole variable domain KAGVTQTPRYLIKTRGQQVTLSCSPISGHRSVSWYQQTPGQGLQFLFEYFSETQRNKGNFPGRFSGRQFSNSRSEMNVSTLELGDSALYLCASSVYGGGNEQFFGPGTRLTVL.

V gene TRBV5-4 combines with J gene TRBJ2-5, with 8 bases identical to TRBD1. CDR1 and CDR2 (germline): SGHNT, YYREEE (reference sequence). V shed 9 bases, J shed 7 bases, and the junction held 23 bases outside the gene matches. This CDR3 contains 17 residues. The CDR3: CATRAGRQGSAKGTQYF. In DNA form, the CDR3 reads TGTGCCACCAGGGCCGGGAGACAGGGGTCAGCCAAGGGGACCCAGTACTTC.

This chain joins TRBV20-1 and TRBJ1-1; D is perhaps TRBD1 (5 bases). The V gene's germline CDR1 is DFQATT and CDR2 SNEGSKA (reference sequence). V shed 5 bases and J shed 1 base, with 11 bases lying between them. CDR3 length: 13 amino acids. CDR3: CSARGHWNTEAFF. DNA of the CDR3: TGCAGTGCTCGTGGACACTGGAACACTGAAGCTTTCTTT.

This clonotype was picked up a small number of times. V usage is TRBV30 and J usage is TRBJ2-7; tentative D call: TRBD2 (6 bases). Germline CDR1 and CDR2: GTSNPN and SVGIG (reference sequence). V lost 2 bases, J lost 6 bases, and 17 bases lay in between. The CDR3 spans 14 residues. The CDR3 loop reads CAWSLLEGIGEQYF. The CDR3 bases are TGTGCCTGGAGTCTTCTGGAGGGGATCGGCGAGCAGTACTTC.

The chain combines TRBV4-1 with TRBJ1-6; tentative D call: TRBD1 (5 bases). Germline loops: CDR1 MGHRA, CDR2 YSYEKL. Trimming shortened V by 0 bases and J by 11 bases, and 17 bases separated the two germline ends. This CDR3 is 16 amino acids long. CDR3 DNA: TGCGCCAGCAGCCAAGATATGGCAGGGCAAAGGACACCCCTCCACTTT. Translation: CASSQDMAGQRTPLHF.

The CDR3 DNA is TGCAGTCCAAGGACCGAGAGGACAGTTACCTACGAGCAGTACTTC. As protein: CSPRTERTVTYEQYF. V and J are TRBV20-1 and TRBJ2-7; perhaps TRBD1 as D (6 bases). From germline, CDR1 is DFQATT and CDR2 SNEGSKA (reference sequence). The CDR3 loop spans 15 amino acids. Trimming took off 8 bases at V and 2 bases at J, with 22 bases between the two ends.

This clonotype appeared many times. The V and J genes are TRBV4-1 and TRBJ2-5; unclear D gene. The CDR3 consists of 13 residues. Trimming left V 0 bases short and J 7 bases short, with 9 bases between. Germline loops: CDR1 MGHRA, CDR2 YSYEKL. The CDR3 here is CASSQDSMGTQYF. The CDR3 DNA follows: TGCGCCAGCAGCCAAGATAGCATGGGGACCCAGTACTTC.

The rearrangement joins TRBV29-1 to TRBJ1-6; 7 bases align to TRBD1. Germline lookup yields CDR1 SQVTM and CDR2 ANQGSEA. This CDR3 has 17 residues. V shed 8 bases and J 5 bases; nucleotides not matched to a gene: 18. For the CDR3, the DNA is TGCAGCCCTCAGCCGGGACAGCGCCTGGGAAATAATTCACCCCTCCACTTT. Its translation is CSPQPGQRLGNNSPLHF.

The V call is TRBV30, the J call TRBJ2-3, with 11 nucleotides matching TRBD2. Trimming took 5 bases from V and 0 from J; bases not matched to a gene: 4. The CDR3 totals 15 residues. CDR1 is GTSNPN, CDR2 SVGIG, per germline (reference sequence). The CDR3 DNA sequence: TGTGCCTGGGTGACTAGCGGGGCTAGCACAGATACGCAGTATTTT. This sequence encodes CAWVTSGASTDTQYF.

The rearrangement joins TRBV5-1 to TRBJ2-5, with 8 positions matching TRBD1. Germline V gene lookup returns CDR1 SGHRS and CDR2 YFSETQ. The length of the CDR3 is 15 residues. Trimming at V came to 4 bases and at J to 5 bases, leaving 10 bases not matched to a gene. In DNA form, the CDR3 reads TGCGCCAGCAGCGCAGACAGGGGCGCCCGGGAGACCCAGTACTTC. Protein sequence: CASSADRGARETQYF.

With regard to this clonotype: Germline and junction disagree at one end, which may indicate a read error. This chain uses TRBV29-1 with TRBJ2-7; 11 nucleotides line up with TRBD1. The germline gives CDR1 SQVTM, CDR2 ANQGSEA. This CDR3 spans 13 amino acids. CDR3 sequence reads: CSVEVDRGPEQYF. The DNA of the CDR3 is TGCAGCGTCGAAGTGGACAGGGGGCCCGAGCAGTACTTC.

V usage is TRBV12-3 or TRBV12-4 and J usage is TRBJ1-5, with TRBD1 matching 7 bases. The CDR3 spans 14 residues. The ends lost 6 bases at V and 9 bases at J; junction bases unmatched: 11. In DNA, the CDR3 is TGTGCCAGCAGGGGTGGACAGGAGATCGGGCCCCAGCATTTT. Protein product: CASRGGQEIGPQHF.

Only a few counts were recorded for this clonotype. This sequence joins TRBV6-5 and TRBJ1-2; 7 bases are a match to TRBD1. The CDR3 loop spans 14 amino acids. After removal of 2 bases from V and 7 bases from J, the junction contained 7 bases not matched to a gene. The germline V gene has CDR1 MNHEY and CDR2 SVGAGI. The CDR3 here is CASSYTTTGSGYTF. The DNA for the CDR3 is TGTGCCAGCAGTTACACGACGACAGGGAGTGGCTACACCTTC.

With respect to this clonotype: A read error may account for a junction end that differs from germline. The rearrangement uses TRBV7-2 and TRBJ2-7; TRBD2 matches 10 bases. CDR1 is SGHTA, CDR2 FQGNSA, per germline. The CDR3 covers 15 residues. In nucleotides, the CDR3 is TGTGCCAACAGCTTAGGTAGCGGGGGGTCCTACGAGCAGTACTTC. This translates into CANSLGSGGSYEQYF.